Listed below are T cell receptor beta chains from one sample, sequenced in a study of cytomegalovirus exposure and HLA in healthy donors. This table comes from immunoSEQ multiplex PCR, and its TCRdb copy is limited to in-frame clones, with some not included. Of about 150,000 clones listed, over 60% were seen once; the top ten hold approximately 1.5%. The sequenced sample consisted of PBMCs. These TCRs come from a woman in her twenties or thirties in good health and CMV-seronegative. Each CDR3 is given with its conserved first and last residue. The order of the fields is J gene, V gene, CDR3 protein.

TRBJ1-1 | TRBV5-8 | CASSLVLLRDRREWAFF
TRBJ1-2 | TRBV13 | CASSPRRLGEVAGYTF
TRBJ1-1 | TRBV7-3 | CASSSGQLNTEAFF
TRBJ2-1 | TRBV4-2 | CASSWAGGISDEQFF
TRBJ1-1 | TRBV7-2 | CASSLATGTTNTEAFF
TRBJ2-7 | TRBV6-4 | CASSAWQGPSYEQYF
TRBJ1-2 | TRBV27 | CASSFGRGDYGYTF
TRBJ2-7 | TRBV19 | CASSEQGNEQYF
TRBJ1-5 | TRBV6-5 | CASSPGQGRQPQHF
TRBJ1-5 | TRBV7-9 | CASSLAAGSNQPQHF
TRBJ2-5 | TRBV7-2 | CASSSGFRGSATQYF
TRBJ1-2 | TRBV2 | CASSATLGADYGYTF
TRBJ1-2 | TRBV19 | CASSPGQGGYTF
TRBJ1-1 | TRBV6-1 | CASSVGQVNTEAFF
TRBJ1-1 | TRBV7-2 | CASSPGGTEAFF
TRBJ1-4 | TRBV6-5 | CASSYTGGEKLFF
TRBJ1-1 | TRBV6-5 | CASSRQGGNTEAFF
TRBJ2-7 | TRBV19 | CASSGPRGPYEQYF
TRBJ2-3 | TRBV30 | CAWSVGGPVGTDTQYF
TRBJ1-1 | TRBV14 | CASSPGGWPRAFF
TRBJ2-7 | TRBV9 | CASSVGVNYEQYF
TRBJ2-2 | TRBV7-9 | CASSLTVNTGELFF
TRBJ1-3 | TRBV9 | CASSDGVSGNTIYF
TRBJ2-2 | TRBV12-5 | CASGFRRGVNTGELFF
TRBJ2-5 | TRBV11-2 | CASSLAAGRGETQYF
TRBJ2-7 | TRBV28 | CASRGDSYEQYF
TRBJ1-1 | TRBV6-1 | CASVGGWVTEAFF
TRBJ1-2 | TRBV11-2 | CASSSQGWVGYTF
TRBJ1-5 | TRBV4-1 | CASSQDRTYVGQPQHF
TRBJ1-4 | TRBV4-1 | CASGPLGLGQGFPFNEKLFF
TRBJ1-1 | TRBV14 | CASSQGLWDRDMNTEAFF
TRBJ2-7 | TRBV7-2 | CASSPRGGRFYEQYF
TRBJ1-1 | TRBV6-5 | CASSPRTVGTEAFF
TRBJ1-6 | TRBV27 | CASSLSRAWEGPLHF
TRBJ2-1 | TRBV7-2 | CASSEMTHRGGEQFF
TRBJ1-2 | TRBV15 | CATSTGSNYGYTF
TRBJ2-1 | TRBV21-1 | CASSKGPLRTKVGTNEQFF
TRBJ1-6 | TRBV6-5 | CASRPVSNSPLHF
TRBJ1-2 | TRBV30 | CAWIWDGGYGYTF
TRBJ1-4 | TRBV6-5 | CASSPLTRNEKLFF
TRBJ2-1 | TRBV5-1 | CASSSAGTSYNEQFF
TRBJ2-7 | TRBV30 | CAWSEAAGYEQYF
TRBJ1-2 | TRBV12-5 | CASAQDSNYGYTF
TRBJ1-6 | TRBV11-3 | CASSLSGGYNSPLHF
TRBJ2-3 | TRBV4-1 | CASSHVPQADTQYF
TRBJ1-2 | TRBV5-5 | CASSLSQGSNYGYTF
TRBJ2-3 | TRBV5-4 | CASSLGRLAGIDTQYF
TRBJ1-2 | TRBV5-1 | CASSPLTGYYGYTF
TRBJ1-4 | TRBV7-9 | CASSQGTGGDEKLFF